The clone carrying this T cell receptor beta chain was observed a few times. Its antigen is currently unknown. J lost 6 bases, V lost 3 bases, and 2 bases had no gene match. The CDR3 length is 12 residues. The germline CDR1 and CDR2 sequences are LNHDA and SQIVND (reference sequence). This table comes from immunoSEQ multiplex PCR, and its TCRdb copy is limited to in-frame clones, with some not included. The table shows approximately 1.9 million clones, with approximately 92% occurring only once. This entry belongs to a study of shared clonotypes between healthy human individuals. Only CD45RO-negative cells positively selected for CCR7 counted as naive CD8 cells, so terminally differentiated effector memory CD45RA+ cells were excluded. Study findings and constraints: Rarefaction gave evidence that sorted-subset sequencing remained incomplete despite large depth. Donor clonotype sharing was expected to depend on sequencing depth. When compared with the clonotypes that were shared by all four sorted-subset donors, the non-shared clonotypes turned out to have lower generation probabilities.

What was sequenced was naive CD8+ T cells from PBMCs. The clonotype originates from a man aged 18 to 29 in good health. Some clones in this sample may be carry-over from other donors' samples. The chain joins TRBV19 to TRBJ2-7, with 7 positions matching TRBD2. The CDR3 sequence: CASSIERGEQYF. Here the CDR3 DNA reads TGTGCCAGTAGTATCGAGCGGGGCGAGCAGTACTTC.